The 16 T cell receptor beta chains given below trace back to one sample, sequenced in a study of shared clonotypes between healthy human individuals. Clones were read by immunoSEQ multiplex PCR, and TCRdb kept only the in-frame ones, dropping some. The sample includes over a million clones, approximately 97% of them seen just once. Sequenced material: naive CD4+ T cells sorted from blood. Stated subset: CD45RA+ positively selected. The receptors derive from a man aged 30 to 45 in good health.

This rearrangement joins TRBV5-6 to TRBJ2-2; D unclear. This CDR3 comprises 16 residues. Trimming stripped 1 base from V and 0 bases from J, with 10 bases between. CDR1 is SGHDT, CDR2 YYEEEE, per germline. DNA for the CDR3: TGTGCCAGCAGCTTGATAGGGTCGTCGAACACCGGGGAGCTGTTTTTT. It is translated as CASSLIGSSNTGELFF.

The chain recombines TRBV10-3 with TRBJ2-6; TRBD1 matches at 9 bases. The ends lost 10 bases at V and 0 bases at J; junction bases unmatched: 10. This CDR3 region has 17 residues. Germline lookup yields CDR1 ENHRY and CDR2 SYGVKD. CDR3 sequence reads: CATTQTGGGSGANVLTF. The CDR3 region has the DNA TGTGCCACAACACAGACAGGGGGTGGCTCTGGGGCCAACGTCCTGACTTTC.

V usage is TRBV18 and J usage is TRBJ2-7; perhaps TRBD1 as D (6 bases). CDR1 KGHSH and CDR2 LQKENI come from the germline V gene. With 6 bases removed from V and 6 bases from J, the gap between germline ends came to 15 bases. The CDR3 runs 13 residues. The CDR3: CASSSDRFGEQYF. The CDR3 region has the DNA TGTGCCAGCTCGTCGGACAGATTCGGCGAGCAGTACTTC.

The gene calls are TRBV7-9 and TRBJ2-3; 9 nucleotides line up with TRBD1. CDR3 length: 14 residues. The V gene's germline CDR1 is SEHNR and CDR2 FQNEAQ (reference sequence). V dropped 5 bases and J dropped 4; count of bases not matched to a gene: 4. CDR3 region: CASSPRQGADTQYF. The CDR3 region has the DNA TGTGCCAGCAGCCCCAGACAGGGGGCAGATACGCAGTATTTT.

The chain has TRBV28 and TRBJ1-1, with TRBD1 matching over 9 bases. CDR1 is MDHEN and CDR2 is SYDVKM in the germline V gene. V dropped 7 bases and J dropped 4; count of bases not matched to a gene: 22. The CDR3 contains 19 residues. The CDR3 spells CASTANNRGRLIWGTEAFF. The CDR3 region has the DNA TGTGCCAGCACCGCAAATAACAGGGGGCGATTGATTTGGGGCACTGAAGCTTTCTTT.

The chain has TRBV5-1 and TRBJ2-1; 8 nucleotides agree with TRBD2. Germline V gene lookup returns CDR1 SGHRS and CDR2 YFSETQ. This CDR3 region has 12 residues. Trimming at V came to 6 bases and at J to 7 bases, leaving 3 bases not matched to a gene. CDR3 sequence reads: CASTRGGNEQFF. CDR3 DNA sequence: TGCGCCAGCACCCGGGGGGGGAATGAGCAGTTCTTC.

The gene calls are TRBV28 and TRBJ1-2; TRBD1 agrees at 8 bases. There are 13 residues in the CDR3. Germline-derived CDR1 and CDR2 are MDHEN and SYDVKM. The J segment lost 8 bases and the V segment lost 6 bases, leaving 8 bases of the junction unmatched. The chain's CDR3 is CASREGQVKGYTF. The CDR3 DNA reads as TGTGCCAGCAGAGAGGGACAGGTCAAGGGCTACACCTTC.

This chain connects TRBV19 to TRBJ2-2; tentative D call: TRBD1 (5 bases). V gave up 7 bases and J gave up 3 bases, with 12 bases separating them. Germline assignment: CDR1 LNHDA and CDR2 SQIVND (reference sequence). The CDR3 is made up of 14 amino acids. For the CDR3, the DNA is TGTGCCAGTACCAAGGGGCGCGACACCGGGGAGCTGTTTTTT. It encodes CASTKGRDTGELFF. Filled out from reference TRBV19 and TRBJ2-2, the complete variable domain reads DGGITQSPKYLFRKEGQNVTLSCEQNLNHDAMYWYRQDPGQGLRLIYYSQIVNDFQKGDIAEGYSVSREKKESFPLTVTSAQKNPTAFYLCASTKGRDTGELFFGEGSRLTVL.

Only one count was recorded for this clone. The J gene is TRBJ2-2, the V gene TRBV5-4; 13 bases map to TRBD2. This CDR3 comprises 16 residues. After removal of 3 bases from V and 6 bases from J, the junction contained 5 bases not matched to a gene. Germline V lookup: CDR1 SGHNT, CDR2 YYREEE (reference sequence). CDR3 bases: TGTGCCAGCAGCTCAAGGACTAGCGGGAGACCCGGGGAGCTGTTTTTT. This translates into CASSSRTSGRPGELFF.

This chain uses TRBV7-9 with TRBJ2-1; 12 bases agree with TRBD2. The CDR3 extends over 15 amino acids. After removal of 5 bases from V and 6 bases from J, the junction contained 5 bases not matched to a gene. Germline CDR1 reads SEHNR; CDR2 reads FQNEAQ (reference sequence). DNA for the CDR3: TGTGCCAGCAGCCATCGACTAGCGGGAGCCAATGAGCAGTTCTTC. This encodes CASSHRLAGANEQFF.

The chain is built from TRBV28 and TRBJ1-1, with 8 bases lining up with TRBD1. J gave up 1 base and V 10 bases, and 2 bases lay outside the gene matches. The germline V gene encodes CDR1 MDHEN and CDR2 SYDVKM. CDR3 length: 12 amino acids. CDR3 nucleotide sequence: TGTGCCAACCAGGGGGCGAACACTGAAGCTTTCTTT. Translation gives CANQGANTEAFF.

This chain links TRBV28 with TRBJ2-1; D not resolved. The germline CDR1 and CDR2 sequences are MDHEN and SYDVKM. The CDR3 is 12 residues long. The V end lost 0 bases, the J end lost 15 bases, and 12 bases lay between the germline ends. CDR3 nucleotide sequence: TGTGCCAGCAGTTTATGGGGCAGCGTGGGGTTCTTC. Translated: CASSLWGSVGFF.

The CDR3 DNA is TGCGCCAGCAGCTTGCCGGACAGGGGTTCCTACGAGCAGTACTTC. Protein product: CASSLPDRGSYEQYF. The genes are TRBV5-1 and TRBJ2-7, with TRBD1 matching 9 bases. CDR1 is SGHRS, CDR2 YFSETQ, per germline. J lost 1 base, V lost 1 base, and 3 bases had no gene match. The CDR3 runs 15 residues.

In regard to this clone: Distinct nucleotide sequences in the sample also encode this CDR3. This sequence joins TRBV29-1 and TRBJ2-3, with D possibly TRBD1 on 6 matching bases. This CDR3 is built from 12 residues. Per the germline V gene, CDR1 is SQVTM and CDR2 is ANQGSEA. V was shortened by 6 bases and J by 5 bases, with 12 bases between the two germline ends. The CDR3 DNA sequence: TGCAGCGTCGATACAGGGTTAGATACGCAGTATTTT. Encoded protein: CSVDTGLDTQYF.

The gene calls are TRBV18 and TRBJ2-2; 7 nucleotides align to TRBD2. The CDR3 has 14 residues. CDR1 and CDR2 (germline): KGHSH, LQKENI. Losses at the gene ends were 2 bases for V and 5 bases for J; bases not matched to a gene: 2. The CDR3 bases are TGTGCCAGCTCACCATTGCGGGAGACCGGGGAGCTGTTTTTT. Its translation is CASSPLRETGELFF.

The genes are TRBV4-3 and TRBJ2-3, with 7 nucleotides matching TRBD2. CDR1 is LGHNA and CDR2 is YSLEER in the germline V gene. The CDR3 has 18 amino acids. With 0 bases clipped from V and 1 base from J, the junction kept 10 bases outside the gene matches. CDR3 bases: TGCGCCAGCAGCCAAGATGGTGGCGCGGGAGCGCGCACAGATACGCAGTATTTT. It translates to CASSQDGGAGARTDTQYF.